This is a list of T cell receptor beta chains from one sample in a study of identical twins. TCRdb processed the 5' RACE reads anew with MiXCR; each CDR3 protein has one entry. Of 300,000 or so distinct CDR3 sequences listed, 9.5% are singletons. Separately, the same data were catalogued under a study of yellow fever vaccine responses in identical twins.

Sequences were obtained from CD8+ T cells sorted from blood. The receptors shown here come from a woman under 30 in good health. The CDR3 runs from the conserved cysteine through the conserved F or W. Fields, in order: CDR3 protein, CDR3 DNA, clone size, J gene, V gene, D gene. The D gene is left open where the match is weak. A clone size is listed for some rows: how often the clone was seen (once, few, many), or a class if it is expanded.

cdr3_aa: CASSSRTDGYTF; cdr3_nt: TGTGCCAGCAGCTCACGGACAGATGGCTACACCTTC; clone_size: few; j_call: TRBJ1-2; v_call: TRBV9; d_call: -
cdr3_aa: CASSGNNEQFF; cdr3_nt: TGTGCCAGCAGCGGAAACAATGAGCAGTTCTTC; clone_size: -; j_call: TRBJ2-1; v_call: TRBV11-1; d_call: -
cdr3_aa: CSASSLSTRDSVTQYF; cdr3_nt: TGCAGTGCTAGCTCCCTCTCAACCCGGGACTCAGTGACCCAGTACTTC; clone_size: -; j_call: TRBJ2-5; v_call: TRBV20-1; d_call: -
cdr3_aa: CASSLAQGAEQFF; cdr3_nt: TGCGCCAGCAGCTTGGCCCAGGGGGCTGAGCAGTTCTTC; clone_size: many; j_call: TRBJ2-1; v_call: TRBV5-1; d_call: TRBD1
cdr3_aa: CAGAGPTSTDTQYF; cdr3_nt: TGTGCAGGAGCGGGGCCTACTAGCACAGATACGCAGTATTTT; clone_size: -; j_call: TRBJ2-3; v_call: TRBV12-5; d_call: TRBD2
cdr3_aa: CSVYQGNTLHF; cdr3_nt: TGCAGCGTGTACCAGGGTAATACCCTCCACTTT; clone_size: many; j_call: TRBJ1-6; v_call: TRBV29-1; d_call: -
cdr3_aa: CAWSVTGATDTQYF; cdr3_nt: TGTGCCTGGAGTGTAACGGGAGCCACAGATACGCAGTATTTT; clone_size: -; j_call: TRBJ2-3; v_call: TRBV30; d_call: -
cdr3_aa: CASSVGDGVAETQYF; cdr3_nt: TGTGCCAGCAGCGTAGGGGACGGGGTCGCAGAGACCCAGTACTTC; clone_size: few; j_call: TRBJ2-5; v_call: TRBV9; d_call: -
cdr3_aa: CAISSGQGFFEQYF; cdr3_nt: TGTGCCATCAGCTCGGGACAGGGGTTTTTCGAGCAGTACTTC; clone_size: few; j_call: TRBJ2-7; v_call: TRBV10-3; d_call: TRBD1
cdr3_aa: CSALGTGKDNGYGYTF; cdr3_nt: TGCAGCGCCCTCGGGACAGGGAAGGATAATGGCTATGGCTACACCTTC; clone_size: -; j_call: TRBJ1-2; v_call: TRBV29-1; d_call: TRBD1
cdr3_aa: CAPTEAFF; cdr3_nt: TGTGCCCCCACTGAAGCTTTCTTT; clone_size: many; j_call: TRBJ1-1; v_call: TRBV9; d_call: -
cdr3_aa: CASSLGTSDAYEQYF; cdr3_nt: TGTGCCAGCAGCTTAGGGACTTCAGATGCCTACGAGCAGTACTTC; clone_size: -; j_call: TRBJ2-7; v_call: TRBV7-6; d_call: -
cdr3_aa: CASSYSIGGEQYF; cdr3_nt: TGTGCCAGCAGTTACTCGATCGGGGGCGAGCAGTACTTC; clone_size: many; j_call: TRBJ2-7; v_call: TRBV6-5; d_call: -
cdr3_aa: CASSSTGTYEQYF; cdr3_nt: TGCGCCAGCAGCTCGACAGGGACCTACGAGCAGTACTTC; clone_size: many; j_call: TRBJ2-7; v_call: TRBV5-1; d_call: TRBD1
cdr3_aa: CASSEAGELFF; cdr3_nt: TGCGCCAGCAGCGAGGCCGGGGAGCTGTTTTTT; clone_size: many; j_call: TRBJ2-2; v_call: TRBV5-1; d_call: -
cdr3_aa: CASSQREFDNEQFF; cdr3_nt: TGTGCCAGCAGCCAGCGGGAGTTTGATAATGAGCAGTTCTTC; clone_size: many; j_call: TRBJ2-1; v_call: TRBV27; d_call: TRBD2
cdr3_aa: CASSQVLNEKLFF; cdr3_nt: TGCGCCAGCAGCCAAGTTTTGAATGAAAAACTGTTTTTT; clone_size: many; j_call: TRBJ1-4; v_call: TRBV4-1; d_call: -
cdr3_aa: CASTASGLAGVGEQYF; cdr3_nt: TGTGCCAGCACGGCATCGGGACTAGCGGGAGTCGGGGAGCAGTACTTC; clone_size: -; j_call: TRBJ2-7; v_call: TRBV12-3/TRBV12-4; d_call: TRBD2
cdr3_aa: CATSDLGDRNQETQYF; cdr3_nt: TGTGCCACCAGTGATTTGGGGGACAGGAACCAAGAGACCCAGTACTTC; clone_size: few; j_call: TRBJ2-5; v_call: TRBV24-1; d_call: TRBD1
cdr3_aa: CASRHLAGGMDTQYF; cdr3_nt: TGCGCCAGCAGGCATCTAGCGGGGGGGATGGATACGCAGTATTTT; clone_size: -; j_call: TRBJ2-3; v_call: TRBV4-1; d_call: TRBD2
cdr3_aa: CASSQDFELNSPLHF; cdr3_nt: TGTGCCAGCAGCCAAGATTTCGAGCTTAATTCACCCCTCCACTTT; clone_size: many; j_call: TRBJ1-6; v_call: TRBV14; d_call: -
cdr3_aa: CASSLLGQGASYNEQFF; cdr3_nt: TGTGCCAGCAGCTTGCTGGGACAGGGGGCTTCCTACAATGAGCAGTTCTTC; clone_size: few; j_call: TRBJ2-1; v_call: TRBV11-2; d_call: TRBD1
cdr3_aa: CASSVGPRGANEQFF; cdr3_nt: TGTGCCAGCAGCGTAGGACCGCGGGGGGCCAATGAGCAGTTCTTC; clone_size: few; j_call: TRBJ2-1; v_call: TRBV9; d_call: TRBD2
cdr3_aa: CASRTHGTGNYEQYF; cdr3_nt: TGCGCCAGCAGGACACACGGGACAGGGAACTACGAGCAGTACTTC; clone_size: many; j_call: TRBJ2-7; v_call: TRBV5-1; d_call: TRBD1
cdr3_aa: CASIGTGNTEAFF; cdr3_nt: TGTGCCAGCATCGGGACGGGGAACACTGAAGCTTTCTTT; clone_size: few; j_call: TRBJ1-1; v_call: TRBV5-4; d_call: -
cdr3_aa: CASSGTATGRGTEAFF; cdr3_nt: TGTGCCAGCAGCGGCACCGCGACAGGGCGGGGTACTGAAGCTTTCTTT; clone_size: many; j_call: TRBJ1-1; v_call: TRBV9; d_call: TRBD1
cdr3_aa: CSATGTSDYEQYF; cdr3_nt: TGCAGTGCGACCGGGACTAGCGACTACGAGCAGTACTTC; clone_size: many; j_call: TRBJ2-7; v_call: TRBV20-1; d_call: TRBD2
cdr3_aa: CASSSPARTDTQYF; cdr3_nt: TGTGCCAGCAGCTCCCCGGCTCGCACAGATACGCAGTATTTT; clone_size: few; j_call: TRBJ2-3; v_call: TRBV7-9; d_call: -